The source of this TCR beta chain is a study of cytomegalovirus exposure and HLA in healthy donors. The table lists this clone with a count of one. As yet, its antigen is unknown. Study-level points and caveats: A later analysis appeared to link common viral pathogens to several of the most significant clusters. In a later analysis, compared with equally common non-associated chains, HLA-associated beta chains were more expanded. Looking again later, the authors saw that most CMV-associated TCR beta chains seemed HLA-restricted.

PCR employed 60 Vbeta and 13 Jbeta primers. Repertoires were generated with immunoSEQ multiplex PCR, while TCRdb's copy carries only in-frame clones and drops some. Of about 130,000 clones listed, more than 65% are singletons. Looked up from germline, CDR1 is SNHLY and CDR2 is FYNNEI. Between the trimmed V and J ends, which lost 6 bases and 1 base, there was a span of 13 bases. This CDR3 spans 15 amino acids. This chain links TRBV2 with TRBJ1-5; tentative D call: TRBD1 (5 bases). The TCR was taken from a man aged 50-60 years in good health and CMV-seronegative. Sample: PBMCs. CDR3 in DNA: TGTGCCAGCAGCTATGACAGACTGAGCAATCAGCCCCAGCATTTT. As protein: CASSYDRLSNQPQHF.